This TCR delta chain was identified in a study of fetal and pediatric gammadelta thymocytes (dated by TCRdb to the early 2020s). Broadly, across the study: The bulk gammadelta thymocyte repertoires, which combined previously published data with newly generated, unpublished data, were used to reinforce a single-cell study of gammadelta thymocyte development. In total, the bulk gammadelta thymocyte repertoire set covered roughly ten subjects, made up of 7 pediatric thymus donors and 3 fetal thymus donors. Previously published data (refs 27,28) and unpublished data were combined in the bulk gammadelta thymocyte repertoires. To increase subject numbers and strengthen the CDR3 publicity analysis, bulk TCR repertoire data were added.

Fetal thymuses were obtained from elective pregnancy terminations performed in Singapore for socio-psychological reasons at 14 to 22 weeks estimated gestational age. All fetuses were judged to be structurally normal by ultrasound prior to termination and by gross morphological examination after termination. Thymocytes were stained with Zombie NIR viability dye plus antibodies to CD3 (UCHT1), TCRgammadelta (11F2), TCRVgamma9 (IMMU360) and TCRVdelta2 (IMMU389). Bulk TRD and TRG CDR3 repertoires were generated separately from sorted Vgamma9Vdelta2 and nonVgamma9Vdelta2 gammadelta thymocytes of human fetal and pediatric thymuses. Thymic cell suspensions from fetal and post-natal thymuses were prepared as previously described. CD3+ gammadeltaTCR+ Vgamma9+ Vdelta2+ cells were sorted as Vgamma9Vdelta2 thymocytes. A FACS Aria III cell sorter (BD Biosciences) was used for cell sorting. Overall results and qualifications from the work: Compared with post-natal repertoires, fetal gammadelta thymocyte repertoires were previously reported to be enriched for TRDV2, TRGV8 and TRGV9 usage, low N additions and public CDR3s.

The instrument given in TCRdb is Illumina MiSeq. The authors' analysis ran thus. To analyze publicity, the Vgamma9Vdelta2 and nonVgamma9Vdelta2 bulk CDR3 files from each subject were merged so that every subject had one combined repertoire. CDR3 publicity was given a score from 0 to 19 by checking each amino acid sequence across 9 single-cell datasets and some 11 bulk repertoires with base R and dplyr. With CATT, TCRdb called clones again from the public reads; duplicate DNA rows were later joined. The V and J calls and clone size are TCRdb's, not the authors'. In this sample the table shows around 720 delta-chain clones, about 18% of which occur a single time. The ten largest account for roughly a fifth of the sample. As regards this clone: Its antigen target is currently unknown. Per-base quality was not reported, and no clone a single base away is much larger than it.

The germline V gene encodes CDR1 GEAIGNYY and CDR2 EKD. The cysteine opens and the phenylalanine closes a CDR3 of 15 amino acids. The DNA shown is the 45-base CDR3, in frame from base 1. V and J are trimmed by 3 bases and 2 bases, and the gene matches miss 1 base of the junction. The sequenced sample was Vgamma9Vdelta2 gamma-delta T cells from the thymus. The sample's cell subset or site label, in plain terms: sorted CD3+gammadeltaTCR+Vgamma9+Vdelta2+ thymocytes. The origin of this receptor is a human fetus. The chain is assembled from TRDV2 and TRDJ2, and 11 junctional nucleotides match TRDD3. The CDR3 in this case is CACDWGIRLTAQLFF. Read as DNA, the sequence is TGTGCCTGTGACTGGGGGATACGCTTGACAGCACAACTCTTCTTT.